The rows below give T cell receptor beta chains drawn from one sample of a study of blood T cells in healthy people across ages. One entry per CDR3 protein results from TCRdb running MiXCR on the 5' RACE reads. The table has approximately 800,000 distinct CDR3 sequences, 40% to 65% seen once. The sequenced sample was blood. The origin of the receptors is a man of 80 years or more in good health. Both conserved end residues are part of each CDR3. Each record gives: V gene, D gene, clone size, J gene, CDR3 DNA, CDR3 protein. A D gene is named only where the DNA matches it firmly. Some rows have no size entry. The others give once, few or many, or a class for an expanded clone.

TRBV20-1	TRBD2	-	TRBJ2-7	TGCAGTGCTGGGGGGGGGACTAGCGGGAGGGCCATGAGGAACGAGCAGTACTTC	CSAGGGTSGRAMRNEQYF
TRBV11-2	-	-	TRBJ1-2	TGTGCCAGCAGCCACCCGGGTAAAGCTGCCAACTATGGCTACACCTTC	CASSHPGKAANYGYTF
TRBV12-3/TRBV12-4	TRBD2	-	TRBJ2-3	TGTGCCAGCAGTCCCGGACTAGCGGGACTCACAGATACGCAGTATTTT	CASSPGLAGLTDTQYF
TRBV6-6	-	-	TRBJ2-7	TGTGCCAGCAGTTATTCGAATGGACAGCCCTCCTACGAGCAGTACTTC	CASSYSNGQPSYEQYF
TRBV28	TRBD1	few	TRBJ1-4	TGTGCCAGCAGTTACCCCGGCTTTATCGGGACAGGGGTCCAGGAGGAAAAACTGTTTTTT	CASSYPGFIGTGVQEEKLFF
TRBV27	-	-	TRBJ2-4	TGTGCCAGCGGCAGGGGAAGTGAGGGAAACATTCAGTACTTC	CASGRGSEGNIQYF
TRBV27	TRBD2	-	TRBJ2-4	TGTGCCAGCAGTCCGGGGACTAGCGGGATAGCCAAAAACATTCAGTACTTC	CASSPGTSGIAKNIQYF
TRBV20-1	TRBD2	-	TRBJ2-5	TGCAGTGCTAGAAACAGCGGGAGGGCGAAATCGGAGACCCAGTACTTC	CSARNSGRAKSETQYF
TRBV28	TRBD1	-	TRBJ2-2	TGTGCCAGCCAGGGACAGCCGAACACCGGGGAGCTGTTTTTT	CASQGQPNTGELFF
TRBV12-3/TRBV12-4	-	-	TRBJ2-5	TGTGCCAGCAGAGGAGTAAGGTACCAAGAGACCCAGTACTTC	CASRGVRYQETQYF
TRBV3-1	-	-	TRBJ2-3	TGTGCCAGCAGCCAGGACATAAACAGATACGCGTATTTT	CASSQDINRYAYF
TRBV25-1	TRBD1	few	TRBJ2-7	TGTGCCACCGACAGGGCCCACGAGCAGTACTTC	CATDRAHEQYF
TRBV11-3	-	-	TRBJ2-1	TGTGCCAGCAGACTTAGCGGCCCCTACAATGAGCAGTTCTTC	CASRLSGPYNEQFF
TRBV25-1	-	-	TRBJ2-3	TGTGCCAGCAGTGAATGGGTCCGGGGGCCAGATACGCAGTATTTT	CASSEWVRGPDTQYF
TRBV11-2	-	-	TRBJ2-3	TGTGCCAGCAGCCCCCGGGAGCGAACTAGCACAGATACGCAGTATTTT	CASSPRERTSTDTQYF
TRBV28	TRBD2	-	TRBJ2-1	TGTGCCAGCAGTTTCTCGGGACTAGCGGGATACAATGAGCAGTTCTTC	CASSFSGLAGYNEQFF
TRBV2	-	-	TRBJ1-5	TGTGCCAGCAGAGGTGCGGATTATCAGCCCCAGCATTTT	CASRGADYQPQHF
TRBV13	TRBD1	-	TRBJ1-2	TGTGCCAGCAGCTTGGCGACAGGGGAGGGATATGGCTACACCTTC	CASSLATGEGYGYTF
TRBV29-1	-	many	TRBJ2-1	TGCAGCGTTGGTCCCGGGTACAATGAGCAGTTCTTC	CSVGPGYNEQFF
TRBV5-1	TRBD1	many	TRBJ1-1	TGCGCCAGCAGCCGGGGGACAGGGGGAACTGAAGCTTTCTTT	CASSRGTGGTEAFF
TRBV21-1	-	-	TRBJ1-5	TGTGCCAGCAGCAAAGCACCAGGGGGCAACCAGCCCCAGCATTTT	CASSKAPGGNQPQHF
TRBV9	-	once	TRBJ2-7	TGTGCCAGTAGCGTAGAGCAGGGTTACGAGCAGTACTTC	CASSVEQGYEQYF
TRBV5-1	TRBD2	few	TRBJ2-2	TGCGCCAGCAGTCTAGCGGGGAGAAACACCGGGGAGCTGTTTTTT	CASSLAGRNTGELFF
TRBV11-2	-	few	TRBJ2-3	TGTGCCAGCAGCTTAATCCGGTCACTCGCGTATTTT	CASSLIRSLAYF
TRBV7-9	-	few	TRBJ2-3	TGTGCCAGCAGCTTATCCGACTCCTCTAAGCACAGATACGCGTATTTT	CASSLSDSSKHRYAYF